The source of this T cell receptor beta chain is a study of blood T cell repertoires in COVID-19. Study overall: T cells, B-cell-depleted T cells, or PBMCs provided the cDNA or gDNA that served as material.

Measured with immunoSEQ multiplex PCR; TCRdb has only the in-frame clones, and not every one. The table has roughly 230,000 clones, 90% seen once. Enrolment of Seattle patients took place during active infection, and they were followed longitudinally. Sequences were obtained from peripheral blood. The clonotype originates from a woman aged 60-75 years with COVID-19, enrolled during active disease.

The CDR3 is CASSFTRGRNRNEQFF. The CDR3 coding sequence is TGTGCCAGCAGTTTCACGAGGGGGCGTAATAGGAATGAGCAGTTCTTC. The chain employs TRBV28 and TRBJ2-1; 7 positions agree with TRBD1. Per germline, CDR1 MDHEN and CDR2 SYDVKM. Unmatched junction bases numbered 12, after V lost 3 bases and J lost 7 bases. CDR3 length: 16 residues.